These 4 T cell receptor beta chains originate from one sample sequenced in a study of T cell repertoires in cytomegalovirus infection (dated by TCRdb to 2018 to 2020). Data came from an Illumina HiSeq 1500. TCRdb applied fastp at Q25 and MiXCR to the public reads, then kept only in-frame beta chains. Rows are combined by CDR3 protein, so each entry shows the most common genes and DNA. In all, the sample holds approximately 280,000 distinct CDR3 sequences, and 20% to 25% of those were seen once. The ten biggest clones cover 15% to 20% of the sample. Sample treatment or condition, as interpreted from the label and publication: in vitro stimulation with specific CMV peptide epitopes to enrich CMV-specific T cells. No cognate antigen is known for these TCRs. The specimen was cultured PBMCs, collected from culture after CMV antigen stimulation. Source of these receptors: a human donor in good health (CMV status not recorded). Some clones in this sample may be carry-over from other donors' samples.

The gene calls are TRBV7-8 and TRBJ1-3, with TRBD1 as a possible D gene (5 bases). Trimming left V 1 base short and J 2 bases short, with 12 bases between. There are 16 residues in the CDR3. Germline CDR1 and CDR2: SGHVS and FQNEAQ. In DNA, the CDR3 is TGTGCCAGCAGCTTAGTACGGGGGGAAACTGGAAACACCATATATTTT. As protein: CASSLVRGETGNTIYF.

Remarks on this clonotype: A much larger clone is a single base away; this may be a read error. The chain links TRBV12-3 or TRBV12-4 to TRBJ1-1; 10 bases are a match to TRBD1. CDR3 length equals 15 residues. Germline trimming cut 3 bases from V and 3 bases from J; bases unmatched to any gene: 4. CDR3 in amino acids: CASSFGTGEYTEAFF. In DNA, the CDR3 is TGTGCCAGCAGTTTCGGGACAGGGGAATACACTGAAGCTTTCTTT.

This clonotype has at least ten counts. The chain carries TRBV7-2 and TRBJ2-3; 8 bases line up with TRBD2. The CDR3 spans 14 residues. Per the germline V gene, CDR1 is SGHTA and CDR2 is FQGNSA. The V and J ends lost 3 bases and 4 bases, in that order; junction bases with no gene match: 3. The CDR3 loop is CASSLSGSADTQYF. In DNA, the CDR3 is TGTGCCAGCAGCTTGAGCGGGAGTGCAGATACGCAGTATTTT. Using reference TRBV7-2 and TRBJ2-3 for the parts outside the CDR3, the full variable domain is GAGVSQSPSNKVTEKGKDVELRCDPISGHTALYWYRQSLGQGLEFLIYFQGNSAPDKSGLPSDRFSAERTGGSVSTLTIQRTQQEDSAVYLCASSLSGSADTQYFGPGTRLTVL.

This clonotype was counted a few times. The J gene is TRBJ1-1, the V gene TRBV6-2 or TRBV6-3, with D unresolved. The CDR3 is 15 residues long. Germline V CDR1 and CDR2: MNHEY, SVGEGT. With 5 bases removed from V and 2 bases from J, the gap between germline ends came to 15 bases. DNA of the CDR3: TGTGCCAGCAGTCCCTGGGGAGGAATCAACACTGAAGCTTTCTTT. This translates into CASSPWGGINTEAFF.